The clone carrying this T cell receptor beta chain was picked up many times. The sample originates from a study of regulatory T cells in long-lasting Graves disease. V lost 7 bases and J lost 3; bases outside the gene matches: 7. CDR1 LGHDT and CDR2 YNNKEL come from the germline V gene (reference sequence). The CDR3 has 14 residues. The time point here: newly diagnosed GD, antithyroid drugs for less than 3 months. Construction of the TCR library relied on RNA isolated from PBMCs. Graves' disease was diagnosed by American Thyroid Association guidelines. Investigators prepared the TCR beta libraries by applying iRepertoire HTBI primers and Arm-PCR of CDR3 regions. TCRdb re-called the multiplex PCR reads through MiXCR, storing one row per CDR3 protein. The data show 550,000 to 700,000 distinct CDR3 sequences, 16% seen once. The same data also contributed to another study, on T cells in Graves' hyperthyroidism and ophthalmopathy. That source adds: Most clonotypes that expanded in the thyroid above 0.001 also showed up in blood. Ophthalmopathy, which appeared later, was predicted by the model a median approximately 6 months before onset.

The chain carries TRBV3-1 and TRBJ2-7, with 9 nucleotides matching TRBD1. This receptor was obtained from a man aged 18 to 30 with Graves disease. Specimen: peripheral blood mononuclear cells (PBMCs), collected at new diagnosis, from a patient treated with antithyroid drugs. In DNA form, the CDR3 reads TGTGCCAGCACCCTGAGACAGGGGGGCTACGAGCAGTACTTC. Its translation: CASTLRQGGYEQYF.